This record looks at one T cell receptor beta chain sequence and its context. Antigen: not known. The record originates from a study of early T cells in non-severe SARS-CoV-2 infection. Study-wide results and caveats: Missing private and CD4 specificities, VDJdb matching favored anti-spike CD8 responses.

The TCR library protocol was used to attach unique molecular identifiers. These identifiers were attached to individual cDNA molecules. One entry per CDR3 protein results from TCRdb running MiXCR on the 5' RACE reads. The sample lists tens of thousands of distinct CDR3 sequences, 7% to 10% occurring once. This CDR3 has 13 residues. V was trimmed by 6 bases and J by 3 bases, leaving 12 bases between them. Germline CDR1 reads SNHLY; CDR2 reads FYNNEI. Sequenced sample: whole blood. The sequence came from an adult who was a healthcare worker with PCR-confirmed SARS-CoV-2 infection or an uninfected control (not recorded which). The chain uses TRBV2 and TRBJ2-7; the D gene is possibly TRBD1 (7 bases). CDR3 amino acids: CASRAGQSYEQYF. CDR3 nucleotides: TGTGCCAGCAGGGCGGGACAGAGCTACGAGCAGTACTTC. Based on the CDR3 plus reference TRBV2 and TRBJ2-7, the full variable domain is EPEVTQTPSHQVTQMGQEVILRCVPISNHLYFYWYRQILGQKVEFLVSFYNNEISEKSEIFDDQFSVERPDGSNFTLKIRSTKLEDSAMYFCASRAGQSYEQYFGPGTRLTVT.